The 8 T cell receptor beta chains presented below share a single source sample, sequenced in a study of blood T cell repertoires in COVID-19. The repertoire was sequenced with immunoSEQ multiplex PCR; TCRdb's copy has only in-frame clones and lacks some. Of about 230,000 clones in the sample, over 75% were seen once. What was sequenced was peripheral blood. These receptors came from a man between 50 and 59 years old with COVID-19, enrolled during active disease.

The chain uses TRBV2 and TRBJ1-1; 12 bases map to TRBD1. The CDR3 consists of 16 residues. Germline V gives CDR1 SNHLY, CDR2 FYNNEI. Losses at the gene ends were 7 bases for V and 4 bases for J; bases not matched to a gene: 10. The DNA for the CDR3 is TGTGCCAGCACTGGGTGGGGACAGGGGGCGCTCACTGAAGCTTTCTTT. Translating gives CASTGWGQGALTEAFF.

This chain joins TRBV3-1 (or the pseudogene TRBV3-2) and TRBJ1-1; D remains ambiguous. The germline CDR1 and CDR2 sequences are LGHDT and YNNKEL (reference sequence). V was clipped by 2 bases and J by 1 base, with 11 bases between them. CDR3 length: 15 amino acids. The DNA of the CDR3 is TGTGCCAGCAGCCAAAGCGACCCCTGGAACACTGAAGCTTTCTTT. Encoded protein: CASSQSDPWNTEAFF.

The chain combines TRBV27 with TRBJ1-1, with a weak D call TRBD1 (5 bases). Germline assignment: CDR1 MNHEY and CDR2 SMNVEV (reference sequence). V lost 4 bases, J lost 5 bases, and 14 bases lay in between. The CDR3 extends over 14 amino acids. CDR3 in amino acids: CASSSIGGWTEAFF. The CDR3, as DNA: TGTGCCAGCAGTTCTATCGGGGGGTGGACTGAAGCTTTCTTT.

The chain has TRBV7-8 and TRBJ1-2; D unclear. Trimming pared 5 bases from V and 3 bases from J, leaving 16 bases between. The germline V gene has CDR1 SGHVS and CDR2 FQNEAQ. This CDR3 is 15 amino acids long. CDR3 protein: CASSGIFGGDYGYTF. In DNA form, the CDR3 reads TGTGCCAGCAGCGGCATCTTCGGCGGAGACTATGGCTACACCTTC. Together with reference TRBV7-8 and TRBJ1-2, the CDR3 gives the full variable domain: GAGVSQSPRYKVAKRGQDVALRCDPISGHVSLFWYQQALGQGPEFLTYFQNEAQLDKSGLPSDRFFAERPEGSVSTLKIQRTQQEDSAVYLCASSGIFGGDYGYTFGSGTRLTVV.

This clone appeared once. J is TRBJ1-1 and V is TRBV19, with TRBD1 identical over 7 bases. The CDR3 length is 17 residues. The V gene end was trimmed by 5 bases and the J gene end by 4 bases; junction bases not matched to a gene: 16. In germline, CDR1 is LNHDA, CDR2 SQIVND (reference sequence). CDR3 sequence reads: CASSQGQAGVWVTEAFF. CDR3 in DNA: TGTGCCAGTAGTCAAGGACAGGCTGGAGTATGGGTCACTGAAGCTTTCTTT. Full variable domain (remainder filled in from reference TRBV19 and TRBJ1-1): DGGITQSPKYLFRKEGQNVTLSCEQNLNHDAMYWYRQDPGQGLRLIYYSQIVNDFQKGDIAEGYSVSREKKESFPLTVTSAQKNPTAFYLCASSQGQAGVWVTEAFFGQGTRLTVV.

The rearrangement joins TRBV6-2 or TRBV6-3 to TRBJ1-2, with D perhaps TRBD1 (6 bases). In germline, CDR1 is MNHEY, CDR2 SVGEGT. Trimming took 4 bases from V and 0 from J, leaving 9 bases between them. CDR3 length: 14 residues. CDR3 nucleotides: TGTGCCAGCAGTTCCAGGGGCTCTAACTATGGCTACACCTTC. As protein: CASSSRGSNYGYTF.

The chain recombines TRBV5-4 with TRBJ2-3; no clear D gene. The germline gives CDR1 SGHNT, CDR2 YYREEE (reference sequence). The ends were cut back, 0 bases at V and 0 bases at J, with 11 bases in the middle. This CDR3 comprises 16 residues. CDR3 DNA sequence: TGTGCCAGCAGCTTGGCAGTATTACCTAGCACAGATACGCAGTATTTT. Translation: CASSLAVLPSTDTQYF.

The count of this clone is one. The chain recombines TRBV5-4 with TRBJ1-1; TRBD1 matches at 10 bases. Germline V gives CDR1 SGHNT, CDR2 YYREEE (reference sequence). This CDR3 has 14 amino acids. The junction had 3 bases not matched to a gene; V was cut back by 4 bases and J by 3 bases. CDR3 sequence (DNA): TGTGCCAGCAGCGGCGGGACAGGGGACACTGAAGCTTTCTTT. Translating it yields CASSGGTGDTEAFF.